This T cell receptor beta chain was recovered during a study of cytotoxic CD8 clonotypes in ibrutinib-treated CLL. Study observations and caveats: Shared public clonotypes were rare, and on treatment they either got smaller or stayed the same. Clonality increased with ibrutinib response but returned toward baseline at progression. While tracking circulating CD8+ T-cell counts, baseline clonality exceeded that of age-matched healthy donors.

On this clone itself: Its specificity is not known.

This CDR3 comprises 13 residues. Trimming cost V 0 bases and J 5 bases, with 4 bases left between them. Germline V gene data show CDR1 as SNHLY and CDR2 as FYNNEI. Investigators sought sequencing depths of between 1 in 200,000 and 1 in 1 million T cells. Repertoires were generated with immunoSEQ multiplex PCR, while TCRdb's copy carries only in-frame clones and drops some. The data show around 52,000 clones, 45% to 70% seen once. The sequences come from PBMCs, collected after 24 months of ibrutinib treatment. The source is a human donor with chronic lymphocytic leukemia. The chain carries TRBV2 and TRBJ2-2; D remains ambiguous. CDR3 DNA: TGTGCCAGCAGTGAAGCGCAGACCGGGGAGCTGTTTTTT. This translates into CASSEAQTGELFF.